This entry lists 14 T cell receptor beta chains sequenced from one sample in a study of T cells after yellow fever vaccination. In TCRdb, the 5' RACE reads were re-called with MiXCR into one record per CDR3 protein. Among approximately 93,000 distinct CDR3 sequences listed, roughly 5.8% were seen once. The sample was CD8+ T cells sorted from PBMCs, taken 10 days after the yellow fever booster vaccination. The receptors were sampled from a man between 18 and 35 years old who received the YFV17D yellow fever vaccine.

The rearrangement uses TRBV6-2 or TRBV6-3 and TRBJ2-1; D gene ambiguous. Trimming cost V 6 bases and J 4 bases, with 4 bases left between them. This CDR3 has 11 residues. Germline-derived CDR1 and CDR2 are MNHEY and SVGEGT. The CDR3 sequence is CASRTYNEQFF. The DNA of the CDR3 is TGTGCCAGCAGGACGTACAATGAGCAGTTCTTC.

As DNA, the CDR3 is TGCGCCAGCAGGCCCTATGTGGCTAGCACAGATACGCAGTATTTT. Encoded protein: CASRPYVASTDTQYF. V gene TRBV4-3 combines with J gene TRBJ2-3; no definite D call. Germline CDR1 LGHNA, CDR2 YSLEER. V lost 6 bases, J lost 0 bases, and 13 bases lay in between. This CDR3 has 15 residues.

The chain links TRBV5-5 to TRBJ1-1; D unresolved. V dropped 4 bases and J dropped 5 bases, with 9 bases sitting between them. This CDR3 is 12 amino acids long. Germline CDR1 and CDR2: SGHKS and YYEKEE (reference sequence). The CDR3 is CASSVGETEAFF. The CDR3 nucleotides read TGTGCCAGCAGCGTCGGAGAAACTGAAGCTTTCTTT.

There are many counts of this clonotype. The chain carries TRBV29-1 and TRBJ2-2, with D possibly matching TRBD1 (6 bases). The germline V gene has CDR1 SQVTM and CDR2 ANQGSEA. This CDR3 comprises 18 residues. The V and J ends lost 0 bases and 3 bases respectively, with 20 bases between them. CDR3 DNA sequence: TGCAGCGTTGAAGATCTTTTGGCGGACAGACGATACACCGGGGAGCTGTTTTTT. It encodes CSVEDLLADRRYTGELFF.

This clonotype was counted ten times or more. CDR3 in amino acids: CASSQVSYPTYEQYV. CDR3 DNA sequence: TGCGCCAGCAGCCAAGTCTCTTACCCAACTTACGAGCAGTACGTC. The chain joins TRBV4-1 to TRBJ2-7; D remains ambiguous. CDR3 length: 15 residues. The germline V gene encodes CDR1 MGHRA and CDR2 YSYEKL. V was cut by 1 base and J by 4 bases, with 14 bases left in between.

V gene TRBV3-1 combines with J gene TRBJ2-5, with 11 positions matching TRBD2. The CDR3 extends over 18 amino acids. The junction had 6 bases not matched to a gene; V was cut back by 0 bases and J by 0 bases. From germline, CDR1 is LGHDT and CDR2 YNNKEL (reference sequence). DNA of the CDR3: TGTGCCAGCAGCCAAGAATGGGTACTAGCGGGGGACCAAGAGACCCAGTACTTC. This translates into CASSQEWVLAGDQETQYF.

This clonotype was counted ten times or more. V usage is TRBV5-1 and J usage is TRBJ1-2; D is unresolved. This CDR3 has 12 amino acids. Germline V gene sequence: CDR1 SGHRS, CDR2 YFSETQ. The V end lost 6 bases, the J end lost 7 bases, and 13 bases lay between the germline ends. The CDR3 region is CASTTDAGGYTF. The DNA for the CDR3 is TGCGCCAGCACCACGGACGCCGGTGGCTACACCTTC.

This clonotype was counted only a few times. The chain employs TRBV9 and TRBJ2-3; D is undetermined. CDR3 length: 15 amino acids. V was clipped by 3 bases and J by 3 bases, with 14 bases between them. Looked up from germline, CDR1 is SGDLS and CDR2 is YYNGEE. The CDR3 spells CASSERGGGTDTQYF. CDR3 sequence (DNA): TGTGCCAGCAGCGAGAGAGGCGGTGGGACAGATACGCAGTATTTT.

This chain uses TRBV5-5 with TRBJ2-4; D remains ambiguous. CDR3 length: 16 residues. Looked up from germline, CDR1 is SGHKS and CDR2 is YYEKEE (reference sequence). The V and J ends lost 1 base and 7 bases respectively, with 18 bases between them. CDR3 amino acids: CASSLRQMAKPNIQYF. CDR3 DNA: TGTGCCAGCAGCTTGCGCCAGATGGCGAAGCCGAACATTCAGTACTTC. The full variable domain, its missing parts supplied by reference TRBV5-5 and TRBJ2-4, is DAGVTQSPTHLIKTRGQQVTLRCSPISGHKSVSWYQQVLGQGPQFIFQYYEKEERGRGNFPDRFSARQFPNYSSELNVNALLLGDSALYLCASSLRQMAKPNIQYFGAGTRLSVL.

This clonotype was observed a handful of times. The V and J genes are TRBV15 and TRBJ1-1; tentatively, D is TRBD1 (5 bases). V shed 5 bases and J shed 0 bases, with 10 bases lying between them. The CDR3 is 14 residues long. Germline CDR1 is LNHNV and CDR2 is YYDKDF (reference sequence). The CDR3 spells CATSEGALNTEAFF. The CDR3 nucleotides read TGTGCCACCAGCGAAGGGGCACTGAACACTGAAGCTTTCTTT.

This clonotype was observed many times. This chain connects TRBV5-4 to TRBJ2-2; a possible D gene is TRBD1 (6 bases). V lost 4 bases, J lost 5 bases, and 12 bases lay in between. Per germline, CDR1 SGHNT and CDR2 YYREEE (reference sequence). The CDR3 has 14 amino acids. Here the CDR3 reads CASSPGVATGELFF. The CDR3, as DNA: TGTGCCAGCAGCCCAGGGGTGGCTACCGGGGAGCTGTTTTTT.

The rearrangement uses TRBV4-1 and TRBJ1-1; D is undetermined. Trimming shortened V by 1 base and J by 0 bases, and 6 bases separated the two germline ends. CDR3 length equals 14 residues. Looked up from germline, CDR1 is MGHRA and CDR2 is YSYEKL. The CDR3 sequence: CASSQAGMNTEAFF. In DNA form, the CDR3 reads TGCGCCAGCAGCCAAGCTGGGATGAACACTGAAGCTTTCTTT.

The chain links TRBV7-3 to TRBJ1-1; no reliable D call. The CDR3 is 13 amino acids. Per germline, CDR1 SGHTA and CDR2 FQGTGA. Trimming stripped 6 bases from V and 2 bases from J, with 10 bases between. The CDR3 DNA follows: TGTGCCAGCAGTTCGGGTGGAAACACTGAAGCTTTCTTT. Residues: CASSSGGNTEAFF.

The chain has TRBV4-1 and TRBJ1-2, with 11 nucleotides matching TRBD1. The length of the CDR3 is 16 residues. J gave up 2 bases and V 2 bases, and 4 bases lay outside the gene matches. Germline-derived CDR1 and CDR2 are MGHRA and YSYEKL. CDR3 loop: CASSQPGQGANYGYTF. The CDR3 DNA follows: TGCGCCAGCAGCCAACCCGGACAGGGGGCCAACTATGGCTACACCTTC.